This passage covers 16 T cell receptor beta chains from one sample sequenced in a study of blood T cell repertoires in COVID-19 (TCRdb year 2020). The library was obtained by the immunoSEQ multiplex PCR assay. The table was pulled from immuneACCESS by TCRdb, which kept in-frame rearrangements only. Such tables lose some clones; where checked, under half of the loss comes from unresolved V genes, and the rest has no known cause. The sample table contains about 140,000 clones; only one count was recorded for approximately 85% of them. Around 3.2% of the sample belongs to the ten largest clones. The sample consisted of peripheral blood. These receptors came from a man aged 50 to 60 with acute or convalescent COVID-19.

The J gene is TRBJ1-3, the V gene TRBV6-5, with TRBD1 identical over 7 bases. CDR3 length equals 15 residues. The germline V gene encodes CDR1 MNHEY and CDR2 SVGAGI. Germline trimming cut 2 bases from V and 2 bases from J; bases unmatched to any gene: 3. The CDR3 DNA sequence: TGTGCCAGCAGTTACAAGACAGGGACTGGAAACACCATATATTTT. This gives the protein CASSYKTGTGNTIYF.

For the CDR3, the DNA is TGTGCCAGCAGTGACACCTTGCCGAGCTCCTACGAGCAGTACTTC. Protein sequence: CASSDTLPSSYEQYF. The chain employs TRBV2 and TRBJ2-7; D is undetermined. V dropped 3 bases and J dropped 0 bases, with 12 bases sitting between them. The CDR3 runs to 15 residues. Germline values: CDR1 SNHLY, CDR2 FYNNEI.

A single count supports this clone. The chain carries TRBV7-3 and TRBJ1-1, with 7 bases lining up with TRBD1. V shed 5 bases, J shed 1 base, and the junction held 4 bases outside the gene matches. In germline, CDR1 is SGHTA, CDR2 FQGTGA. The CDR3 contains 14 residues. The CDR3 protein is CASSPQGKNTEAFF. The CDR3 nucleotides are TGTGCCAGCAGCCCACAGGGGAAGAACACTGAAGCTTTCTTT.

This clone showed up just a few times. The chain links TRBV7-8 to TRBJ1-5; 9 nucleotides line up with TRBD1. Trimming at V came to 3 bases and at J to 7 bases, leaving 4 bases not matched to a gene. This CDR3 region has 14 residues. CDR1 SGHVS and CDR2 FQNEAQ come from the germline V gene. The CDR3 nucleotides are TGTGCCAGCAGCTTTCGACAGGGGGGACAGCCCCAGCATTTT. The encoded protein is CASSFRQGGQPQHF.

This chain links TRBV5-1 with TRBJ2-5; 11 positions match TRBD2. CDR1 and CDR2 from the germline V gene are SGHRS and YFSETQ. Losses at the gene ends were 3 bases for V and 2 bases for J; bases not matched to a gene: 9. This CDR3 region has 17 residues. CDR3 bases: TGCGCCAGCAGCTCTAGCGGGGGGATAATGAGACAAGAGACCCAGTACTTC. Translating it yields CASSSSGGIMRQETQYF.

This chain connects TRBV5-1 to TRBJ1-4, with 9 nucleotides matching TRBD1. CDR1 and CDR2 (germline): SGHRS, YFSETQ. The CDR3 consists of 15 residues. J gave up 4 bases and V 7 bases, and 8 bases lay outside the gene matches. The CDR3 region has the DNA TGCGCCAGCCAGGACGGACAGGGGTTTAATGAAAAACTGTTTTTT. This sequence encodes CASQDGQGFNEKLFF.

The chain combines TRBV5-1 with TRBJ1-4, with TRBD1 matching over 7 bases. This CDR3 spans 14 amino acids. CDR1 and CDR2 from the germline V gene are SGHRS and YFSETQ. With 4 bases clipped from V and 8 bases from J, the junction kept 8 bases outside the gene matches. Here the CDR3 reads CASSLRGPSEKLFF. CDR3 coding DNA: TGCGCCAGCAGCCTTAGGGGGCCGAGCGAAAAACTGTTTTTT.

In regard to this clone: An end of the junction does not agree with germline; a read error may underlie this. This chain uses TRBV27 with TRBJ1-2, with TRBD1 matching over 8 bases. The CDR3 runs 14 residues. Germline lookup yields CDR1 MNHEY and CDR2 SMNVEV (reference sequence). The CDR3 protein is CASSVSGQGYGYTF. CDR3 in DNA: TGTGCCAGCAGTGTATCAGGACAGGGCTATGGCTACACCTTC.

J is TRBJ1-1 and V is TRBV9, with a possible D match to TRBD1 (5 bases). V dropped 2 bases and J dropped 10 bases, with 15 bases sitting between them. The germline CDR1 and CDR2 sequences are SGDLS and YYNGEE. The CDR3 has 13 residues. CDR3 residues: CASSVGERGRAFF. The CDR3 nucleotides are TGTGCCAGCAGCGTGGGGGAACGGGGGAGAGCTTTCTTT.

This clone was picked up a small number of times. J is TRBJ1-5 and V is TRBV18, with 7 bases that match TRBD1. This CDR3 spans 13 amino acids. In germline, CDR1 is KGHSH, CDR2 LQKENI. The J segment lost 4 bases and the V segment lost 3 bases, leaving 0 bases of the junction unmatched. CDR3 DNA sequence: TGTGCCAGCTCACCGGGACAGAATCAGCCCCAGCATTTT. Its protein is CASSPGQNQPQHF.

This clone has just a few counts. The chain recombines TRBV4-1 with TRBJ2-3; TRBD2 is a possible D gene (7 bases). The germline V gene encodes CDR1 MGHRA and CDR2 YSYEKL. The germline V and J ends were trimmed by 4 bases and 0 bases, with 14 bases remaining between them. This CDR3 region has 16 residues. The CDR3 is CASSPWGGGSTDTQYF. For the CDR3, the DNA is TGCGCCAGCAGCCCCTGGGGAGGGGGGAGCACAGATACGCAGTATTTT.

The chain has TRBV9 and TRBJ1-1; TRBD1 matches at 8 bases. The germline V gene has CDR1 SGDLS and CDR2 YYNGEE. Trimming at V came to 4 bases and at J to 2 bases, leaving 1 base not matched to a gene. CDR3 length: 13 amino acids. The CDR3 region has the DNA TGTGCCAGCAGCTCAGGGGGCAACACTGAAGCTTTCTTT. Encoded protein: CASSSGGNTEAFF. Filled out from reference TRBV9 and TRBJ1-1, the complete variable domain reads DSGVTQTPKHLITATGQRVTLRCSPRSGDLSVYWYQQSLDQGLQFLIQYYNGEERAKGNILERFSAQQFPDLHSELNLSSLELGDSALYFCASSSGGNTEAFFGQGTRLTVV.

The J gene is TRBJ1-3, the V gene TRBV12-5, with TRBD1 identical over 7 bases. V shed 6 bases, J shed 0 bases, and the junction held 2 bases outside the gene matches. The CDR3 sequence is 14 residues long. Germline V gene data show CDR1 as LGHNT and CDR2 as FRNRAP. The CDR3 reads CASGTGNSGNTIYF. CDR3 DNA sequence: TGTGCTAGTGGGACAGGGAACTCTGGAAACACCATATATTTT.

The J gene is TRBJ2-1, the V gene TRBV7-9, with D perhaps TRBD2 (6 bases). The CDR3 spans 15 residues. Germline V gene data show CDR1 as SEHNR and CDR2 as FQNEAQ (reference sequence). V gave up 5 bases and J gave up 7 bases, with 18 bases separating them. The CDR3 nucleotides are TGTGCCAGCAGCCTCGGGAGCCCTTTTTGGAATGAGCAGTTCTTC. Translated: CASSLGSPFWNEQFF.

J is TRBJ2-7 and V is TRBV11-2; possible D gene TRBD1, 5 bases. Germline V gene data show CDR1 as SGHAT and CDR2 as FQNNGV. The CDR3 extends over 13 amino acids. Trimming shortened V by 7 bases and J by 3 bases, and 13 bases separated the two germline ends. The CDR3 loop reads CASTPDRNYEQYF. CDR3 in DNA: TGTGCCAGCACCCCCGACAGAAACTACGAGCAGTACTTC.

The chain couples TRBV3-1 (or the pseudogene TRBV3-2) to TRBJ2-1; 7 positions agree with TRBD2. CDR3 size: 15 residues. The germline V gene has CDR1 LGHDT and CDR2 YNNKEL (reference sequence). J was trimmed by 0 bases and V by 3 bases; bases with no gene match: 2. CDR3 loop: CASSQGGSSYNEQFF. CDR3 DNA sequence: TGTGCCAGCAGCCAGGGCGGGAGCTCCTACAATGAGCAGTTCTTC.